Below are 14 T cell receptor beta chains sequenced from a single sample in a study of blood T cells in healthy people across ages. Alongside a J-beta primer mix, a sample-barcoded 5' primer served in a second PCR lasting roughly 6 to 11 cycles. TCRdb re-called the 5' RACE reads with MiXCR, one entry per CDR3 protein. The sample contains approximately 800,000 distinct CDR3 sequences, roughly 24% of which appear only once. The same data also went into a second study, on T cells of mothers and their children.

Material for sequencing was blood. These receptor sequences come from a boy between 10 and 17 years old in good health.

This clonotype turned up a few times. The chain has TRBV7-9 and TRBJ1-2; D ambiguous. This CDR3 comprises 15 residues. Trimming stripped 1 base from V and 2 bases from J, with 11 bases between. Per the germline V gene, CDR1 is SEHNR and CDR2 is FQNEAQ (reference sequence). The CDR3 here is CASSLDPTLNYGYTF. CDR3 sequence (DNA): TGTGCCAGCAGCTTAGATCCGACGTTGAACTATGGCTACACCTTC.

The chain carries TRBV18 and TRBJ1-4; a possible D gene is TRBD1 (5 bases). Per germline, CDR1 KGHSH and CDR2 LQKENI. This CDR3 contains 15 residues. Trimming took 3 bases from V and 10 from J, leaving 18 bases between them. The CDR3: CASSPSAQEIGKLFF. Written as DNA, the CDR3 is TGTGCCAGCTCACCTTCGGCACAGGAGATAGGAAAACTGTTTTTT.

The chain has TRBV7-9 and TRBJ2-5; 7 nucleotides line up with TRBD1. Germline loops: CDR1 SEHNR, CDR2 FQNEAQ (reference sequence). The CDR3 loop spans 14 amino acids. J lost 1 base, V lost 6 bases, and 5 bases had no gene match. DNA of the CDR3: TGTGCCAGCAGAATAGGGGACAGCCAAGAGACCCAGTACTTC. This gives the protein CASRIGDSQETQYF.

This chain uses TRBV18 with TRBJ1-4; weak D call: TRBD1 (5 bases). V lost 2 bases and J lost 4, with 17 bases in between. CDR1 and CDR2 from the germline V gene are KGHSH and LQKENI. The CDR3 contains 17 residues. The CDR3 sequence is CASSPIGGWTINEKLFF. CDR3 in DNA: TGTGCCAGCTCACCAATCGGGGGATGGACCATTAATGAAAAACTGTTTTTT.

V and J are TRBV2 and TRBJ2-7; 9 nucleotides line up with TRBD1. The V and J ends lost 6 bases and 6 bases, in that order; junction bases with no gene match: 6. CDR1 SNHLY and CDR2 FYNNEI come from the germline V gene. This CDR3 has 13 amino acids. Here the CDR3 reads CASSLQGAREQYF. For the CDR3, the DNA is TGTGCCAGCAGCTTACAGGGGGCTCGCGAGCAGTACTTC. Full variable domain (outside the CDR3, taken from reference TRBV2 and TRBJ2-7): EPEVTQTPSHQVTQMGQEVILRCVPISNHLYFYWYRQILGQKVEFLVSFYNNEISEKSEIFDDQFSVERPDGSNFTLKIRSTKLEDSAMYFCASSLQGAREQYFGPGTRLTVT.

The V gene is TRBV4-2, the J gene TRBJ2-6; 7 bases match TRBD2. There are 17 residues in the CDR3. V was pared by 3 bases and J by 0 bases, with 5 bases of the junction left unmatched. The germline gives CDR1 LGHNA, CDR2 YNFKEQ. In DNA, the CDR3 is TGTGCCAGCAGCCAGGCGGGGGAAATCTCTGGGGCCAACGTCCTGACTTTC. Translation gives CASSQAGEISGANVLTF.

The CDR3 DNA reads as TGTGCCAGCAGCGTAGGGCGGGGGTGGAAGGAGACCCAGTACTTC. The encoded protein is CASSVGRGWKETQYF. The chain uses TRBV9 and TRBJ2-5, with TRBD2 identical over 7 bases. Unmatched junction bases numbered 7, after V lost 0 bases and J lost 5 bases. The CDR3 spans 15 residues. Germline lookup yields CDR1 SGDLS and CDR2 YYNGEE.

This chain links TRBV4-1 with TRBJ2-4, with D possibly matching TRBD1 (6 bases). Trimming cost V 4 bases and J 5 bases, with 21 bases left between them. The CDR3 runs 17 residues. Germline V gives CDR1 MGHRA, CDR2 YSYEKL. The CDR3 bases are TGCGCCAGCAGCCCCCGGACAGCCCCGGTAGGGGAAAACATTCAGTACTTC. It is translated as CASSPRTAPVGENIQYF.

This sequence joins TRBV7-2 and TRBJ2-5; tentative D call: TRBD2 (7 bases). The germline V gene encodes CDR1 SGHTA and CDR2 FQGNSA. There are 15 residues in the CDR3. Trimming pared 5 bases from V and 5 bases from J, leaving 18 bases between. CDR3 DNA sequence: TGTGCCAGCAGCCCCCGGGGGGCAACCCGGGAGACCCAGTACTTC. It encodes CASSPRGATRETQYF. The whole variable domain, remainder taken from reference TRBV7-2 and TRBJ2-5, is GAGVSQSPSNKVTEKGKDVELRCDPISGHTALYWYRQSLGQGLEFLIYFQGNSAPDKSGLPSDRFSAERTGGSVSTLTIQRTQQEDSAVYLCASSPRGATRETQYFGPGTRLLVL.

This clonotype occurred a few times. The V and J genes are TRBV28 and TRBJ1-4, with 8 bases matching TRBD1. The germline CDR1 and CDR2 sequences are MDHEN and SYDVKM. V dropped 6 bases and J dropped 5; count of bases not matched to a gene: 8. CDR3 length equals 15 residues. For the CDR3, the DNA is TGTGCCAGCAGACGAGGACAGGGCCCCAATGAAAAACTGTTTTTT. This encodes CASRRGQGPNEKLFF.

This clonotype appeared a few times. The V call is TRBV5-1, the J call TRBJ2-6; D remains unclear. V was cut by 4 bases and J by 4 bases, with 21 bases left in between. This CDR3 is built from 18 residues. CDR1 and CDR2 from the germline V gene are SGHRS and YFSETQ. For the CDR3, the DNA is TGCGCCAGCAGCCCGTTTGCCCCACCATTAGTGGGGGCCAACGTCCTGACTTTC. It codes for CASSPFAPPLVGANVLTF.

This clonotype appeared a few times. The rearrangement joins TRBV6-2 or TRBV6-3 to TRBJ1-5; 7 bases map to TRBD1. J lost 8 bases, V lost 6 bases, and 16 bases had no gene match. Germline values: CDR1 MNHEY, CDR2 SVGEGT. This CDR3 is built from 16 residues. CDR3 sequence: CASSIDRVGLSEPQHF. The CDR3 bases are TGTGCCAGCAGCATAGACAGGGTGGGTCTATCGGAGCCCCAGCATTTT.

Comments on this clonotype: Germline and junction disagree at one end, which may indicate a read error. V gene TRBV12-3 or TRBV12-4 combines with J gene TRBJ2-3; D is undetermined. The CDR3 is 14 amino acids. The CDR3 region is CASSLRQVTDTQYF. Written as DNA, the CDR3 is TGTGCCAGCAGTTTAAGGCAGGTAACAGATACGCAATATTTT.

This clonotype showed up just once. The chain has TRBV5-6 and TRBJ2-5; unclear D gene. The CDR3 spans 15 residues. The V gene's germline CDR1 is SGHDT and CDR2 YYEEEE. Trimming shortened V by 2 bases and J by 7 bases, and 18 bases separated the two germline ends. CDR3 nucleotide sequence: TGTGCCAGCAGCTTCCGGGCGCTCGACCTAAGGACCCAGTACTTC. It specifies CASSFRALDLRTQYF.